Presented here are 25 T cell receptor beta chains from one specimen sequenced in a study of radiation and T cells in renal cell carcinoma. Repertoires were generated with immunoSEQ multiplex PCR, while TCRdb's copy carries only in-frame clones and drops some. The sample records 120,000 or so clones, approximately 90% being singletons. Time point in this sample: blood 2 weeks post-SBRT. As to treatment: 15 Gy SBRT to primary tumor, nephrectomy 4 weeks later. Sequences were derived from blood, sampled from a patient whose treatment included radiotherapy and nephrectomy. These receptors all stem from a woman aged 70-85 years with renal cell carcinoma.

The chain carries TRBV13 and TRBJ1-2, with D possibly being TRBD1 (5 bases). CDR3 size: 14 residues. Germline loops: CDR1 PRHDT, CDR2 FYEKMQ (reference sequence). V dropped 0 bases and J dropped 0 bases, with 5 bases sitting between them. The DNA of the CDR3 is TGTGCCAGCAGCTTAGGACAGGCTAACTATGGCTACACCTTC. Amino acid sequence: CASSLGQANYGYTF.

This chain joins TRBV7-6 and TRBJ2-7; 7 bases are shared with TRBD1. This CDR3 contains 14 residues. Trimming took 5 bases from V and 2 from J; bases not matched to a gene: 6. Germline loops: CDR1 SGHVS, CDR2 FNYEAQ. This CDR3 is CASSPRQGPYEQYF. Here the CDR3 DNA reads TGTGCCAGCAGCCCCAGACAGGGCCCCTACGAGCAGTACTTC.

The rearrangement uses TRBV30 and TRBJ1-1; D unresolved. This CDR3 region has 13 residues. Germline lookup yields CDR1 GTSNPN and CDR2 SVGIG (reference sequence). The V end was cut by 0 bases, the J end by 1 base, with 6 bases between. The CDR3 here is CAWSVLRNTEAFF. The CDR3 bases are TGTGCCTGGAGTGTACTGCGGAACACTGAAGCTTTCTTT.

The chain couples TRBV6-6 to TRBJ2-1, with a possible D match to TRBD1 (6 bases). V lost 5 bases and J 8 bases, leaving 13 bases between the germline ends. Germline-derived CDR1 and CDR2 are MNHNY and SVGAGI (reference sequence). CDR3 length equals 13 residues. The CDR3 region has the DNA TGTGCCAGCAGTCGATTACAGGGATATGAGCAGTTCTTC. Its protein product is CASSRLQGYEQFF.

The chain is built from TRBV2 and TRBJ1-1; 9 bases fit TRBD1. The germline V gene has CDR1 SNHLY and CDR2 FYNNEI. The CDR3 extends over 14 amino acids. V dropped 6 bases and J dropped 5; count of bases not matched to a gene: 7. The CDR3 is CASSEQGAKTEAFF. CDR3 DNA sequence: TGTGCCAGCAGCGAACAGGGGGCTAAAACTGAAGCTTTCTTT.

The chain joins TRBV7-2 to TRBJ1-2, with D possibly matching TRBD1 (5 bases). Trimming shortened V by 4 bases and J by 7 bases, and 10 bases separated the two germline ends. CDR1 is SGHTA, CDR2 FQGNSA, per germline. The CDR3 runs 12 residues. CDR3 loop: CASSWDRFGYTF. Here the CDR3 DNA reads TGTGCCAGCAGCTGGGACCGGTTTGGCTACACCTTC.

The chain is built from TRBV9 and TRBJ2-5; 10 nucleotides match TRBD1. Germline V gene data show CDR1 as SGDLS and CDR2 as YYNGEE. This CDR3 is built from 14 residues. V lost 5 bases to trimming and J lost 3 bases; unmatched junction nucleotides: 4. CDR3 coding DNA: TGTGCCAGCAGTGTCGGACAGGGGGAAGAGACCCAGTACTTC. Residues: CASSVGQGEETQYF.

The rearrangement joins TRBV30 to TRBJ1-6; no clear D. Germline-derived CDR1 and CDR2 are GTSNPN and SVGIG (reference sequence). CDR3 length equals 13 residues. V dropped 3 bases and J dropped 7 bases, with 10 bases sitting between them. CDR3 coding DNA: TGTGCCTGGAGGTCGTTCGGAAATTCACCCCTCCACTTT. Amino acid sequence: CAWRSFGNSPLHF.

The gene calls are TRBV9 and TRBJ1-3; D unclear. The CDR3 totals 17 residues. V dropped 0 bases and J dropped 0 bases, with 13 bases sitting between them. Germline V CDR1 and CDR2: SGDLS, YYNGEE. CDR3 sequence (DNA): TGTGCCAGCAGCGTAGGCCCGCAAGGGAGCTCTGGAAACACCATATATTTT. Its protein is CASSVGPQGSSGNTIYF. The whole variable domain, filled in from reference TRBV9 and TRBJ1-3, reads DSGVTQTPKHLITATGQRVTLRCSPRSGDLSVYWYQQSLDQGLQFLIQYYNGEERAKGNILERFSAQQFPDLHSELNLSSLELGDSALYFCASSVGPQGSSGNTIYFGEGSWLTVV.

This clone was seen a handful of times. The chain carries TRBV30 and TRBJ1-1; D is perhaps TRBD1 (5 bases). The ends were cut back, 2 bases at V and 4 bases at J, with 8 bases in the middle. CDR3 length: 12 residues. The germline gives CDR1 GTSNPN, CDR2 SVGIG (reference sequence). The CDR3 here is CAWSPQGTEAFF. For the CDR3, the DNA is TGTGCCTGGAGTCCCCAGGGCACTGAAGCTTTCTTT.

Here the CDR3 DNA reads TGTGCCAGCGGGCAGGGGGGCCAGCCCCAGCATTTT. The encoded protein is CASGQGGQPQHF. This rearrangement joins TRBV6-5 to TRBJ1-5, with TRBD1 matching 7 bases. The V gene end was trimmed by 8 bases and the J gene end by 7 bases; junction bases not matched to a gene: 5. Germline CDR1 reads MNHEY; CDR2 reads SVGAGI. This CDR3 comprises 12 residues.

This chain joins TRBV29-1 and TRBJ2-5, with 11 bases matching TRBD2. The J call is doubtful: the DNA matches TRBJ2-7 better. The CDR3 has 14 amino acids. Germline V gives CDR1 SQVTM, CDR2 ANQGSEA. CDR3 amino acids: CSVDTSGGTYEQYF. CDR3 coding DNA: TGCAGCGTTGACACTAGCGGGGGCACTTACGAGCAGTACTTC.

The chain is built from TRBV6-5 and TRBJ2-7, with 7 bases that match TRBD1. Germline trimming cut 4 bases from V and 4 bases from J; bases unmatched to any gene: 7. Germline values: CDR1 MNHEY, CDR2 SVGAGI. The CDR3 contains 14 residues. Here the CDR3 reads CASSFARQGYEQYF. In DNA form, the CDR3 reads TGTGCCAGCAGTTTCGCTCGACAGGGTTACGAGCAGTACTTC.

V usage is TRBV6-1 and J usage is TRBJ1-5; 7 bases are shared with TRBD1. Losses at the gene ends were 4 bases for V and 0 bases for J; bases not matched to a gene: 3. Germline V gene data show CDR1 as MNHNS and CDR2 as SASEGT. The CDR3 sequence is 15 residues long. In DNA form, the CDR3 reads TGTGCCAGCAGTGGGACAGGATATAGCAATCAGCCCCAGCATTTT. Translation: CASSGTGYSNQPQHF.

The chain is built from TRBV30 and TRBJ2-7; the D gene could be TRBD1 or TRBD2 (6 bases each). Looked up from germline, CDR1 is GTSNPN and CDR2 is SVGIG (reference sequence). V lost 1 base to trimming and J lost 0 bases, with 10 bases between them. The CDR3 contains 14 residues. Written as DNA, the CDR3 is TGTGCCTGGAGTGGAGGGGGGACCTCCTACGAGCAGTACTTC. Translation gives CAWSGGGTSYEQYF.

The chain is built from TRBV4-2 and TRBJ2-3; no definite D call. This CDR3 contains 15 residues. Trimming removed 3 bases at V and 6 bases at J, with 16 bases between. CDR1 is LGHNA and CDR2 is YNFKEQ in the germline V gene. CDR3 sequence: CASSHDVGMVDTQYF. The CDR3 DNA sequence: TGTGCCAGCAGCCATGATGTGGGGATGGTGGATACGCAGTATTTT.

This clone was observed a few times. Other DNA sequences in this sample translate to the same CDR3. The chain uses TRBV6-5 and TRBJ1-2; D is perhaps TRBD1 (5 bases). The CDR3 runs to 15 residues. The V end lost 0 bases, the J end lost 5 bases, and 13 bases lay between the germline ends. From germline, CDR1 is MNHEY and CDR2 SVGAGI. CDR3 amino acids: CASSYSLDSNYGYTF. The CDR3, as DNA: TGTGCCAGCAGTTACTCCCTCGACAGTAATTATGGCTACACCTTC.

With respect to this clone: This same CDR3 is encoded by further DNA sequences in the sample. This chain uses TRBV5-6 with TRBJ2-5, with 9 bases matching TRBD2. Looked up from germline, CDR1 is SGHDT and CDR2 is YYEEEE. Losses at the gene ends were 0 bases for V and 4 bases for J; bases not matched to a gene: 10. The length of the CDR3 is 17 residues. The CDR3 region is CASSLGQLGAGGETQYF. The CDR3 DNA is TGTGCCAGCAGCTTGGGGCAGTTGGGAGCGGGGGGAGAGACCCAGTACTTC.

The chain employs TRBV28 and TRBJ2-1, with 12 bases aligning to TRBD2. Germline CDR1 reads MDHEN; CDR2 reads SYDVKM. V was pared by 4 bases and J by 1 base, with 5 bases of the junction left unmatched. The CDR3 sequence is 17 residues long. CDR3 sequence: CASSSTSGGPSYNEQFF. The CDR3 DNA is TGTGCCAGCAGTTCGACTAGCGGGGGCCCTTCCTACAATGAGCAGTTCTTC.

This chain uses TRBV11-3 with TRBJ2-3, with D unclear. Germline V gives CDR1 SGHNT, CDR2 YENEEA. This CDR3 region has 14 residues. With 2 bases removed from V and 4 bases from J, the gap between germline ends came to 10 bases. The CDR3 region has the DNA TGTGCCAGCAGCTTAACCCACTTATCAGATACGCAGTATTTT. It codes for CASSLTHLSDTQYF.

Turning to this clone: The junction differs from germline at one of its ends, possibly a read error. This sequence joins TRBV19 and TRBJ1-1; D not certain. Germline V CDR1 and CDR2: LNHDA, SQIVND (reference sequence). The CDR3 length is 13 residues. DNA of the CDR3: TGTGCCAGTAGTGTAGAGTTGAACACTGAAGCTTTCTTT. Amino acid sequence: CASSVELNTEAFF.

This clone occurred once. The chain is built from TRBV4-2 and TRBJ2-1; TRBD2 matches at 10 bases. V dropped 0 bases and J dropped 0; count of bases not matched to a gene: 5. Germline V gives CDR1 LGHNA, CDR2 YNFKEQ. The CDR3 totals 18 residues. The CDR3 coding sequence is TGTGCCAGCAGCCAAGAAAGCGGGGGGGCCTTCTCCTACAATGAGCAGTTCTTC. Residues: CASSQESGGAFSYNEQFF.

V is TRBV15 and J is TRBJ1-5, with D unclear. The germline V and J ends were trimmed by 0 bases and 0 bases, with 6 bases remaining between them. Looked up from germline, CDR1 is LNHNV and CDR2 is YYDKDF (reference sequence). The CDR3 consists of 15 residues. This chain's CDR3 is CATSRDTSSNQPQHF. CDR3 bases: TGTGCCACCAGCAGAGATACAAGTAGCAATCAGCCCCAGCATTTT. The variable domain in full, completed from reference TRBV15 and TRBJ1-5, reads DAMVIQNPRYQVTQFGKPVTLSCSQTLNHNVMYWYQQKSSQAPKLLFHYYDKDFNNEADTPDNFQSRRPNTSFCFLDIRSPGLGDTAMYLCATSRDTSSNQPQHFGDGTRLSIL.

This rearrangement joins TRBV19 to TRBJ1-6; D possibly corresponds to TRBD1 (6 bases). This CDR3 has 17 amino acids. The V gene's germline CDR1 is LNHDA and CDR2 SQIVND (reference sequence). V lost 4 bases and J lost 0, with 13 bases in between. CDR3 residues: CASSSLGGSSYNSPLHF. The DNA for the CDR3 is TGTGCCAGTAGTAGCCTTGGGGGCAGCTCCTATAATTCACCCCTCCACTTT.

This clone was counted once. The chain employs TRBV7-2 and TRBJ2-5; the match to TRBD1 covers 7 bases. J was trimmed by 6 bases and V by 5 bases; bases with no gene match: 6. Germline CDR1 is SGHTA and CDR2 is FQGNSA. The CDR3 spans 13 residues. CDR3 protein: CASSIRQGKTQYF. CDR3 DNA: TGTGCCAGCAGCATTCGACAGGGAAAGACCCAGTACTTC.